This T cell receptor beta chain was profiled in a study of regulatory T cells in long-lasting Graves disease. Indicated time point: newly diagnosed GD, antithyroid drugs for less than 3 months. The TCR library was prepared using RNA isolated from PBMCs. An approximately 10-milliliter sample of peripheral blood was drawn into EDTA tubes. CDR3-region Arm-PCR and iRepertoire HTBI primers produced the TCR beta libraries. TCRdb redid the calling of the multiplex PCR reads with MiXCR, one entry per CDR3 protein. The sample lists roughly 500,000 distinct CDR3 sequences, roughly 13% seen once, with over 7.5% in the top ten. CDR1 is DFQATT, CDR2 SNEGSKA, per germline (reference sequence). J gave up 6 bases and V 0 bases, and 8 bases lay outside the gene matches. The CDR3 runs to 15 residues. Turning to this clonotype: Its target is not known.

General study findings and limits: Researchers reported studying only peripheral blood, not thyroid tissue. Patients with persistent disease showed a bias toward TRBV28, TRBJ1-2 and TRBJ2-5.

These same data were also listed under a study on T cells in Graves' hyperthyroidism and ophthalmopathy. Turning to that study: Most clonotypes expanded in the thyroid (above 0.001) were also present in blood.

Sequenced material: peripheral blood mononuclear cells (PBMCs), taken at new diagnosis, from a patient treated with antithyroid drugs. This clonotype was sampled from a man in his thirties or forties with Graves disease. This rearrangement joins TRBV20-1 to TRBJ1-2, with 9 positions matching TRBD1. CDR3 coding DNA: TGCAGTGCTAGAGATCTCTACAGGGGGCCGGATGGCTACACCTTC. It encodes CSARDLYRGPDGYTF.